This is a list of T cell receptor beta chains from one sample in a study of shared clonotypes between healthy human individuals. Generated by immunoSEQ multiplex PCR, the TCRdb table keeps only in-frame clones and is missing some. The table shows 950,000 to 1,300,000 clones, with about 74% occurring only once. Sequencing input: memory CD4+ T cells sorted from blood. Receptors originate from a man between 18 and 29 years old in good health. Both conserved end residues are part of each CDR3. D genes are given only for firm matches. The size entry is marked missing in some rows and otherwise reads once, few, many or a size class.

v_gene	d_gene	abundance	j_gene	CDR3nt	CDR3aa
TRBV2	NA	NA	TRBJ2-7	TGTGCCAGCAGTGAAACCAGCTACGAGCAGTACTTC	CASSETSYEQYF
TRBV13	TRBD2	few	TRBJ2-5	TGTGCCAGCAGCGGGGGACTAGCGGGGGGAAGTCCCCAAGAGACCCAGTACTTC	CASSGGLAGGSPQETQYF
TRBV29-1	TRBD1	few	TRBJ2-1	TGCAGCGTCTTTGGACAGGGCCCCTACAATGAGCAGTTCTTC	CSVFGQGPYNEQFF
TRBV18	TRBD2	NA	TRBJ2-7	TGTGCCAGCTCACAAGGACTAGCGGGCTCCTACGAGCAGTACTTC	CASSQGLAGSYEQYF
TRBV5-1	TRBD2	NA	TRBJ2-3	TGCGCCAGCAGCCTGAGCGGGACTAGCACAGATACGCAGTATTTT	CASSLSGTSTDTQYF
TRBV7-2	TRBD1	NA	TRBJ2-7	TGTGCCAGCAGCCAGGGACAGGGGTCCTACGAGCAGTACTTC	CASSQGQGSYEQYF
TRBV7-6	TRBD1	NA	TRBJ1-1	TGTGCCAGCAGCCCTCAAGGGGGCGGGTCAACTGAAGCTTTCTTT	CASSPQGGGSTEAFF
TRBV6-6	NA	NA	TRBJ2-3	TGTGCCAGCAGTTACTCCCTCCCAGGGCCAGATACGCAGTATTTT	CASSYSLPGPDTQYF
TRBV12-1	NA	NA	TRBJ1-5	TGTGCCAGCAGCTTTGAACCCTCGAACAGTCATCAGCCCCAGCATTTT	CASSFEPSNSHQPQHF
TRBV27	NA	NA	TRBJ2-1	TGTGCCAGCAGTTTCATTTTAACCTACAATGAGCAGTTCTTC	CASSFILTYNEQFF
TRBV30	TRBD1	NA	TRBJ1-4	TGTGCCCGCGGACAGGGGACAACTAATGAAAAACTGTTTTTT	CARGQGTTNEKLFF
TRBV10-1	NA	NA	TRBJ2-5	TGCGCCAGCAGCCCCGGGGTTTCTGCGACCCAGTACTTC	CASSPGVSATQYF
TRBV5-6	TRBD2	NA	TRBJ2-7	TGTGCCAGCAGCCTAAGGACTAGCGGGAGCGTCGTGATCCTTGAGCAGTACTTC	CASSLRTSGSVVILEQYF
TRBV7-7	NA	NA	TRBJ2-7	TGTGCTAGCAGCTTGGATAAGCTGCAAAGGGGGTACGAGCAGTACTTC	CASSLDKLQRGYEQYF
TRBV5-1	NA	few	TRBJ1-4	TGCGCCAGCAGCTCCGATCCAACTAATGAAAAACTGTTTTTT	CASSSDPTNEKLFF
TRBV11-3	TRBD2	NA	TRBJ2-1	TGTGCCAGCAGCCGGGAGCGGGGGAACAATGAGCAGTTCTTC	CASSRERGNNEQFF
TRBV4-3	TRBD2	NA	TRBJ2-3	TGCGCCAGCAGCCAAGATATAAGGGAACTAGCGGGAGATGATACGCAGTATTTT	CASSQDIRELAGDDTQYF
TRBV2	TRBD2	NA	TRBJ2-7	TGTGCCAGCAGTCCGACTAGCGGGTTCTACGAGCAGTACTTC	CASSPTSGFYEQYF
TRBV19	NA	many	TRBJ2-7	TGTGCCAGTAGTATCCTCAGGGAGTCTAACGAGCAGTACTTC	CASSILRESNEQYF
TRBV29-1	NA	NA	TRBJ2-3	TGCAGCGTTGATAACGGGGGTTCAGATACGCAGTATTTT	CSVDNGGSDTQYF
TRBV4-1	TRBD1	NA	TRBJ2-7	TGCGCCAGCAGCCAAGAGCTGCCCGGACAGGTGACTGTGGTCGAGCAGTACTTC	CASSQELPGQVTVVEQYF
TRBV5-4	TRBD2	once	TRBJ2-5	TGTGCCAGCAGCACCCGGACTAGCGGGCTCCTGGAGACCCAGTACTTC	CASSTRTSGLLETQYF
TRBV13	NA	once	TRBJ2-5	TGTGCCAGCAGCTCCCAAGGGACCCAGTACTTC	CASSSQGTQYF